The source of this T cell receptor beta chain is a study of identical twins. CDR3 length: 15 residues. In germline, CDR1 is SNHLY, CDR2 FYNNEI. Trimming stripped 2 bases from V and 5 bases from J, with 15 bases between. Via MiXCR, TCRdb re-called the 5' RACE reads, giving one row per CDR3 protein. Of some 500,000 distinct CDR3 sequences in the sample, over 12% are singletons; the top ten hold more than 0.5%. Regarding this clonotype: The target antigen is unknown.

Points from the study as a whole: Models came in too low on out-of-frame TCR alpha sharing in monozygotic twins. The study found weaker excess twin sharing in beta out-of-frame sequences. For cord blood, abundant beta clonotypes had fewer insertions, unlike memory repertoires, which showed none.

The data also belong to a second study, concerning yellow fever vaccine responses in identical twins.

The clonotype was recovered from a woman in her late teens or twenties in good health. The genes are TRBV2 and TRBJ2-5; D not resolved. Sequenced: CD4+ T cells sorted from blood. The DNA of the CDR3 is TGTGCCAGCAGTGAAATTCCCCGCGTTGTGGAGACCCAGTACTTC. Translation gives CASSEIPRVVETQYF. Filled out from reference TRBV2 and TRBJ2-5, the complete variable domain reads EPEVTQTPSHQVTQMGQEVILRCVPISNHLYFYWYRQILGQKVEFLVSFYNNEISEKSEIFDDQFSVERPDGSNFTLKIRSTKLEDSAMYFCASSEIPRVVETQYFGPGTRLLVL.